Detailed here is one TCR beta chain. Its specificity is unknown. The CDR3 is 13 amino acids. Trimming took 5 bases from V and 0 from J, leaving 8 bases between them. The germline V gene encodes CDR1 GTSNPN and CDR2 SVGIG (reference sequence). cDNA came from 0.5 to 1 ug RNA primed by random hexamers. TCRdb analysed the immunoSEQ multiplex PCR reads with MiXCR anew, one entry per CDR3 protein. The table includes around 50,000 distinct CDR3 sequences, 80% to 95% detected once. The sample originates from a study of CD8 T cells in Susac syndrome. Points from the study as a whole: The TCR sequencing and HLA analysis in the study involved a relatively small number of individuals, as the study acknowledged.

The sequenced sample consisted of CD8+ T cells from PBMCs. The origin of this receptor is a human donor in good health. J is TRBJ2-1 and V is TRBV30, with unresolved D. The CDR3 protein is CAWAFGSYNEQFF. The CDR3 DNA is TGTGCCTGGGCCTTTGGCTCCTACAATGAGCAGTTCTTC.